These 23 T cell receptor beta chains originate from one sample sequenced in a study of blood T cells in healthy people across ages. Together with a sample-barcoded 5' primer, a J-beta primer mix was included in a second PCR lasting about 7 to 12 cycles. Each CDR3 protein is one row after TCRdb ran MiXCR on the 5' RACE reads. Of some 900,000 distinct CDR3 sequences detected, less than 35% appear once; the ten largest clones hold roughly 17%. Material: blood. The receptors stem from a woman of 80 years or more in good health.

This clonotype was counted ten times or more. This sequence joins TRBV7-6 and TRBJ2-1; 8 bases match TRBD1. The CDR3 runs to 14 residues. The V gene end was trimmed by 3 bases and the J gene end by 7 bases; junction bases not matched to a gene: 5. Germline loops: CDR1 SGHVS, CDR2 FNYEAQ. This CDR3 is CASSFYRGSNEQFF. The DNA for the CDR3 is TGTGCCAGCAGCTTCTACAGGGGGAGTAATGAGCAGTTCTTC.

Many counts were recorded for this clonotype. V is TRBV7-2 and J is TRBJ2-5, with TRBD1 matching over 9 bases. Trimming removed 5 bases from V and 5 bases from J; junction bases left unmatched: 9. Germline CDR1 is SGHTA and CDR2 is FQGNSA. This CDR3 spans 15 amino acids. CDR3 sequence: CASSLPTGGLETQYF. The DNA for the CDR3 is TGTGCCAGCAGCCTCCCAACAGGGGGCCTGGAGACCCAGTACTTC. The full variable domain, its missing parts supplied by reference TRBV7-2 and TRBJ2-5, is GAGVSQSPSNKVTEKGKDVELRCDPISGHTALYWYRQSLGQGLEFLIYFQGNSAPDKSGLPSDRFSAERTGGSVSTLTIQRTQQEDSAVYLCASSLPTGGLETQYFGPGTRLLVL.

This clonotype was recorded many times. This CDR3 is CASSQGRGSYNEQFF. DNA of the CDR3: TGTGCCAGCAGTCAGGGAAGAGGCTCCTACAATGAGCAGTTCTTC. The V and J genes are TRBV3-1 and TRBJ2-1; a weak D match, TRBD1 (5 bases). This CDR3 is built from 15 residues. Trimming removed 6 bases at V and 0 bases at J, with 12 bases between. CDR1 is LGHDT and CDR2 is YNNKEL in the germline V gene (reference sequence).

This clonotype was counted only a few times. The chain employs TRBV6-2 or TRBV6-3 and TRBJ2-4, with a tentative D call TRBD1 (6 bases). V dropped 2 bases and J dropped 1 base, with 18 bases sitting between them. The germline V gene encodes CDR1 MNHEY and CDR2 SVGEGT. This CDR3 spans 18 amino acids. CDR3 protein: CASSYPNLGQKAKNIQYF. In DNA, the CDR3 is TGTGCCAGCAGTTACCCGAACCTGGGACAAAAGGCCAAAAACATTCAGTACTTC.

This chain uses TRBV6-2 or TRBV6-3 with TRBJ2-4; 7 positions agree with TRBD2. The better agreement between TRBJ2-7 and the DNA end casts doubt on the J call. Germline lookup yields CDR1 MNHEY and CDR2 SVGEGT. This CDR3 region has 17 residues. The CDR3: CASSYDTKLAVPYEQYF. The CDR3 DNA follows: TGTGCCAGCAGTTACGACACGAAGCTAGCGGTACCTTACGAGCAGTACTTC.

The rearrangement links TRBV9 to TRBJ1-1; 7 nucleotides line up with TRBD1. V was clipped by 3 bases and J by 7 bases; unmatched bases: 9. Germline assignment: CDR1 SGDLS and CDR2 YYNGEE. The CDR3 is 14 amino acids. The CDR3 here is CASSEGAGTIEAFF. The CDR3 DNA is TGTGCCAGCAGCGAGGGGGCTGGCACGATTGAAGCTTTCTTT.

Regarding this clonotype: Relative to the germline gene, one junction end is altered; a read error may explain this. This sequence joins TRBV7-7 and TRBJ2-2; 7 bases match TRBD1. This CDR3 contains 15 residues. The germline gives CDR1 SSHAT, CDR2 FNYEAQ (reference sequence). The CDR3 sequence: CASSATGANTGELFF. The CDR3 DNA sequence: TGTGCTAGCAGCGCTACAGGGGCGAACACCGGGGAGCTGTTTTTT.

In its sample, this clonotype was seen a few times. The gene calls are TRBV12-3 or TRBV12-4 and TRBJ1-1; 9 nucleotides match TRBD1. V was pared by 5 bases and J by 0 bases, with 4 bases of the junction left unmatched. The CDR3 contains 15 residues. CDR3 sequence (DNA): TGTGCCAGCAGTCGACAGGGGGAGATGAACACTGAAGCTTTCTTT. Translating gives CASSRQGEMNTEAFF.

The gene calls are TRBV29-1 and TRBJ1-5; 9 nucleotides match TRBD1. Looked up from germline, CDR1 is SQVTM and CDR2 is ANQGSEA. The V gene end was trimmed by 6 bases and the J gene end by 2 bases; junction bases not matched to a gene: 5. The CDR3 runs to 14 residues. The CDR3, as DNA: TGCAGCGTAGCCGGGACAGGGCGCAATCAGCCCCAGCATTTT. Residues: CSVAGTGRNQPQHF.

This clonotype was observed at least ten times. The J gene is TRBJ2-4, the V gene TRBV6-1; 9 bases match TRBD1. CDR1 is MNHNS and CDR2 is SASEGT in the germline V gene. The trim removed 7 bases at V and 8 bases at J, leaving 6 bases unmatched. This CDR3 region has 13 residues. As DNA, the CDR3 is TGTGCCAGCATTGTGACAGGGGGTCACATTCAGTACTTC. Protein sequence: CASIVTGGHIQYF.

The genes are TRBV6-2 or TRBV6-3 and TRBJ1-2, with a tentative D call TRBD1 (5 bases). V lost 6 bases, J lost 8 bases, and 22 bases lay in between. CDR1 MNHEY and CDR2 SVGEGT come from the germline V gene. CDR3 length equals 15 residues. This CDR3 reads CASSLAEGIGGGYTF. As DNA, the CDR3 is TGTGCCAGCAGCTTGGCCGAGGGGATAGGAGGAGGCTACACCTTC.

This clonotype was seen more than once but under ten times. Just one base apart from a much larger clone, this may be a read error. This chain joins TRBV5-1 and TRBJ2-5, with 8 bases that match TRBD1. V lost 3 bases and J lost 1; bases outside the gene matches: 2. CDR1 is SGHRS and CDR2 is YFSETQ in the germline V gene. The CDR3 covers 14 residues. The CDR3, as DNA: TGCGCCAGCAGCTGGGACAGGATCCAAGAGACCCAGTACTTC. Protein: CASSWDRIQETQYF.

The gene calls are TRBV21-1 and TRBJ2-1; the table calls TRBD2, which could not be checked here. TRBV21-1 is designated a pseudogene. The CDR3 extends over 14 amino acids. In DNA, the CDR3 is TGTGCCAGCAGCAAACCGGGACTAGCCTACGAGCAGTTCTTC. It is translated as CASSKPGLAYEQFF.

This clonotype has ten or more counts. The chain uses TRBV6-2 or TRBV6-3 and TRBJ2-5; 13 bases are a match to TRBD2. The germline CDR1 and CDR2 sequences are MNHEY and SVGEGT. V was clipped by 4 bases and J by 12 bases; unmatched bases: 11. The CDR3 covers 15 residues. As DNA, the CDR3 is TGTGCCAGCAGTTTCTCGGGACTAGCGGGGAGCCTCGAGTACTTC. This translates into CASSFSGLAGSLEYF.

This clonotype has ten or more counts. A junction boundary mismatches the germline segment, possibly from a read error. This chain joins TRBV7-2 and TRBJ2-1; 10 bases are shared with TRBD2. The CDR3 loop spans 17 amino acids. Germline V CDR1 and CDR2: SGHTA, FQGNSA. For the CDR3, the DNA is TGTGCCAGCAGATTAGCAGCGGGGGGGGGCTCCTACAATGAGCAGTTCTTC. Translating gives CASRLAAGGGSYNEQFF.

Only a few counts were recorded for this clonotype. The junction does not match germline at one end; this may be a read error. The chain is built from TRBV7-2 and TRBJ2-5; the match to TRBD1 covers 8 bases. Germline lookup yields CDR1 SGHTA and CDR2 FQGNSA. This CDR3 is built from 13 residues. The DNA of the CDR3 is TGTGCCAGCAGCCTAACAGGGGGAGAGGCCCAGTACTTC. It codes for CASSLTGGEAQYF. Combining the CDR3 with reference TRBV7-2 and TRBJ2-5 gives the whole variable domain GAGVSQSPSNKVTEKGKDVELRCDPISGHTALYWYRQSLGQGLEFLIYFQGNSAPDKSGLPSDRFSAERTGGSVSTLTIQRTQQEDSAVYLCASSLTGGEAQYFGPGTRLLVL.

This clonotype came up many times. The rearrangement links TRBV9 to TRBJ2-1; D is undetermined. The germline V and J ends were trimmed by 3 bases and 3 bases, with 4 bases remaining between them. Germline V CDR1 and CDR2: SGDLS, YYNGEE. The CDR3 totals 12 residues. This CDR3 is CASSGSYNEQFF. The CDR3 DNA reads as TGTGCCAGCAGCGGTAGCTACAATGAGCAGTTCTTC.

The chain joins TRBV7-9 to TRBJ1-2, with D possibly being TRBD1 (5 bases). Trimming left V 5 bases short and J 8 bases short, with 15 bases between. In germline, CDR1 is SEHNR, CDR2 FQNEAQ (reference sequence). This CDR3 comprises 13 residues. CDR3 in DNA: TGTGCCAGCAGCCAACCAGGGTTATTGGGCTACACCTTC. It specifies CASSQPGLLGYTF.

To note about this clonotype: A clone one base away is much larger, so this may be a read error. The rearrangement joins TRBV6-6 to TRBJ1-5; no reliable D call. Germline V gene sequence: CDR1 MNHNY, CDR2 SVGAGI (reference sequence). The V and J ends lost 2 bases and 11 bases respectively, with 7 bases between them. The CDR3 contains 11 residues. The CDR3 DNA reads TGTGCCAGCAGTTACCCCAGTGCCCAGCATTTT. It encodes CASSYPSAQHF.

The rearrangement uses TRBV7-2 and TRBJ2-3; 7 bases match TRBD1. The CDR3 is made up of 15 amino acids. Germline-derived CDR1 and CDR2 are SGHTA and FQGNSA. The V segment lost 5 bases and the J segment 6 bases; nucleotides outside the gene matches: 11. CDR3 nucleotides: TGTGCCAGCAGCATCAAGACAGGGACGCCCGATACGCAGTATTTT. The encoded protein is CASSIKTGTPDTQYF.

Remarks on this clonotype: Just one base apart from a much larger clone, this may be a read error. J is TRBJ2-3 and V is TRBV7-9, with a possible D match to TRBD2 (5 bases). This CDR3 has 15 residues. CDR1 is SEHNR, CDR2 FQNEAQ, per germline (reference sequence). The V gene lost 7 bases and the J gene lost 0 bases, with 14 bases spanning the gap. CDR3 bases: TGTGCCAGCACCCCCAGCGGAGATAGCACAGATACGCAGTATTTT. Its translation is CASTPSGDSTDTQYF.

At least ten counts were recorded for this clonotype. In DNA form, the CDR3 reads TGTGCCAGCAGTTGGGCAGGGGGCTATTATGGCTACACCTTC. Amino acid sequence: CASSWAGGYYGYTF. The chain has TRBV27 and TRBJ1-2; 8 nucleotides match TRBD1. The CDR3 has 14 residues. J was trimmed by 5 bases and V by 4 bases; bases with no gene match: 6. In germline, CDR1 is MNHEY, CDR2 SMNVEV (reference sequence).

Comments on this clonotype: It may be a read error: a sequence one base away is much more abundant. The V and J genes are TRBV6-2 or TRBV6-3 and TRBJ2-1; D gene unclear. V was shortened by 7 bases and J by 6 bases, with 16 bases between the two germline ends. The CDR3 spans 14 residues. Looked up from germline, CDR1 is MNHEY and CDR2 is SVGEGT. The CDR3 coding sequence is TGTGCCAGCAAACCGACAAACATGGGCAATGAGCAGTTCTTC. This gives the protein CASKPTNMGNEQFF.